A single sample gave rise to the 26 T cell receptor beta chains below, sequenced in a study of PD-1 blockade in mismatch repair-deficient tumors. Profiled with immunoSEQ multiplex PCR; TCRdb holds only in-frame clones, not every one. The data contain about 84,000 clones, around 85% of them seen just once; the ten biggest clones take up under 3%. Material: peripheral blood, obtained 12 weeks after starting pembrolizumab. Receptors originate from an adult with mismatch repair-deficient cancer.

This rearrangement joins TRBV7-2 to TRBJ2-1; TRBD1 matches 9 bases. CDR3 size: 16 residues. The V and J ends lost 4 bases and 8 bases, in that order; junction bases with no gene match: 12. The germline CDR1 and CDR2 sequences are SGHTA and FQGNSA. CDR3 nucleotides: TGTGCCAGCAGCTCTTCTGCGGACAGGGGTAAGTATGAGCAGTTCTTC. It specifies CASSSSADRGKYEQFF.

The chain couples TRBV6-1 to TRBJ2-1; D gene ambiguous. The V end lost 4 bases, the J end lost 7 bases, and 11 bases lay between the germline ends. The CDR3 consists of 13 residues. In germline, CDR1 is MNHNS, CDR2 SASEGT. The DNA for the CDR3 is TGTGCCAGCAGTGTTGGGATTAGGAATGAGCAGTTCTTC. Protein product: CASSVGIRNEQFF.

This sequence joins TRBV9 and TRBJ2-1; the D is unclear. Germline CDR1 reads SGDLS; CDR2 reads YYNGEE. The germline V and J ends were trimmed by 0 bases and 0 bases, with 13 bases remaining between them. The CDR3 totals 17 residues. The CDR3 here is CASSVGGNSPSYNEQFF. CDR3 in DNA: TGTGCCAGCAGCGTAGGAGGTAATAGCCCCTCCTACAATGAGCAGTTCTTC.

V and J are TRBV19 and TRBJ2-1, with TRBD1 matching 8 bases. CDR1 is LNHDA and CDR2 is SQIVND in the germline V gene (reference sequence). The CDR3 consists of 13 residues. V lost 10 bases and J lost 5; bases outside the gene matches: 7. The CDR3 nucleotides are TGTGCCACTCAGGGGGCTTACCACAATGAGCAGTTCTTC. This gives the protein CATQGAYHNEQFF.

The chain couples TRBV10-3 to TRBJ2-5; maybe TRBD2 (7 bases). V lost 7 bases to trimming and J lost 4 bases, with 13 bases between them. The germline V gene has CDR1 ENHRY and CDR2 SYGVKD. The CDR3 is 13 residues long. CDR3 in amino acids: CAINRGGGETQYF. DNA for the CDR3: TGTGCCATCAACCGCGGGGGCGGAGAGACCCAGTACTTC.

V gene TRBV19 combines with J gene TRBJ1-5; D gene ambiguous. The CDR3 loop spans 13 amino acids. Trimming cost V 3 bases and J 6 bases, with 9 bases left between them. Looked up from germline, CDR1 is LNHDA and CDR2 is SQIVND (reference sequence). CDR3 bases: TGTGCCAGTAGTATTCAGGTCGCTCAGCCCCAGCATTTT. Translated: CASSIQVAQPQHF.

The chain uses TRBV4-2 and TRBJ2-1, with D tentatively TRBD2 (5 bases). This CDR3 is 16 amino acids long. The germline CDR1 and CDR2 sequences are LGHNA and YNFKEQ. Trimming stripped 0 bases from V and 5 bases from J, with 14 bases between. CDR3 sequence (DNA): TGTGCCAGCAGCCAAGATGGAATAGCGTCTGACAATGAGCAGTTCTTC. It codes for CASSQDGIASDNEQFF.

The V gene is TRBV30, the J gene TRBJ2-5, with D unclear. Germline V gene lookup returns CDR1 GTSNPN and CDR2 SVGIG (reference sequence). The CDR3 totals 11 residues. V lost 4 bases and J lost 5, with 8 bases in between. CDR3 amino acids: CAWNLRETQYF. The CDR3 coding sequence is TGTGCCTGGAACTTGAGGGAGACCCAGTACTTC.

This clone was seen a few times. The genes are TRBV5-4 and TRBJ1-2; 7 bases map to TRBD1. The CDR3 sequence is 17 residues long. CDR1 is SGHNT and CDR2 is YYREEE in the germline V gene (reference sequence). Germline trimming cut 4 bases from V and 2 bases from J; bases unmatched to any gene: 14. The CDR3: CASSQEGRGRTNYGYTF. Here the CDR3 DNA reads TGTGCCAGCAGCCAGGAGGGTAGGGGGCGAACGAACTATGGCTACACCTTC.

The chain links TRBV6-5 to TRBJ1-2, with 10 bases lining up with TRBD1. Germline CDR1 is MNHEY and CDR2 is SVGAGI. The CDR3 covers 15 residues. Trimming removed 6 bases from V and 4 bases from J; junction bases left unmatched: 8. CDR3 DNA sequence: TGTGCCAGCAGCCCCGCGGGACAGGGGCTCTATGGCTACACCTTC. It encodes CASSPAGQGLYGYTF.

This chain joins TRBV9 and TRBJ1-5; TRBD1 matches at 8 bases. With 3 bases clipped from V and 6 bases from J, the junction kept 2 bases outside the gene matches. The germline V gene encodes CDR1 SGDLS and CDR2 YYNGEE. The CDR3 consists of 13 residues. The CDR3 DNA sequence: TGTGCCAGCAGCGGGACAGGGACTCAGCCCCAGCATTTT. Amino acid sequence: CASSGTGTQPQHF.

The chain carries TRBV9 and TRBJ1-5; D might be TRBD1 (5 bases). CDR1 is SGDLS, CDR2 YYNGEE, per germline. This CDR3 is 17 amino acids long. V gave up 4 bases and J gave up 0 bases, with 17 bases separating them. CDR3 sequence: CASSRGARVFSNQPQHF. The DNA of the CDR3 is TGTGCCAGCAGCCGAGGGGCCAGGGTCTTTAGCAATCAGCCCCAGCATTTT.

CDR3 amino acids: CASSLANTDTQYF. In DNA, the CDR3 is TGTGCCAGCAGCTTAGCTAACACAGATACGCAGTATTTT. The gene calls are TRBV5-4 and TRBJ2-3; no firm D call. This CDR3 has 13 residues. Trimming stripped 2 bases from V and 2 bases from J, with 6 bases between. The V gene's germline CDR1 is SGHNT and CDR2 YYREEE (reference sequence).

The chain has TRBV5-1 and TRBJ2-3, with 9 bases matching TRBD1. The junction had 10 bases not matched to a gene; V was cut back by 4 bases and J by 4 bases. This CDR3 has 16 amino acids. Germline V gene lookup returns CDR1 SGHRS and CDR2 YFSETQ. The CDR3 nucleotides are TGCGCCAGCAGCCATCAGGGACAGGGAAAAGCAGATACGCAGTATTTT. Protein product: CASSHQGQGKADTQYF.

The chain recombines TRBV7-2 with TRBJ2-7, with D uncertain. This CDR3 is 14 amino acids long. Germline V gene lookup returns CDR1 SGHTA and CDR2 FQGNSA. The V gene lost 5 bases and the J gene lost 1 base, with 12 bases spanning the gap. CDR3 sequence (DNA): TGTGCCAGCAGCCGCTCGACAATTTCCTACGAGCAGTACTTC. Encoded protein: CASSRSTISYEQYF.

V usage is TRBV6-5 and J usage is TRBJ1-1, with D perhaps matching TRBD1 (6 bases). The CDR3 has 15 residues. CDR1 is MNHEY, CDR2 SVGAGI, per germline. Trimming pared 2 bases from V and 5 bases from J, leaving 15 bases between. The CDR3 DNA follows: TGTGCCAGCAGTTACGGGGGGGGCCTGAGGACTGAAGCTTTCTTT. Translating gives CASSYGGGLRTEAFF.

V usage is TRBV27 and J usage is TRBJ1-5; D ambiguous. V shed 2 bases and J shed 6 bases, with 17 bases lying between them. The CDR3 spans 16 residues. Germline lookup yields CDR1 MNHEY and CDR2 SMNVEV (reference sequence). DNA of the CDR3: TGTGCCAGCAGTTTAAGTAGTTGGTCGGGCCGTCAGCCCCAGCATTTT. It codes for CASSLSSWSGRQPQHF.

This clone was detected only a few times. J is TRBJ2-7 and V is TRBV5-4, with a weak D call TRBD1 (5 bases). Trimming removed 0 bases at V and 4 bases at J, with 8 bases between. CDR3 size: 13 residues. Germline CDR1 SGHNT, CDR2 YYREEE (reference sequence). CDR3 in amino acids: CASSLGTTYEQYF. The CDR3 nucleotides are TGTGCCAGCAGCTTGGGGACAACTTACGAGCAGTACTTC.

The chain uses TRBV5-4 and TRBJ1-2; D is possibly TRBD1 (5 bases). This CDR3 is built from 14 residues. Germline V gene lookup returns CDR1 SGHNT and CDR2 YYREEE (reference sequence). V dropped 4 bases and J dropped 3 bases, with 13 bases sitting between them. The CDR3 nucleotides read TGTGCCAGCAGCGGTCGGGGGGGGGACTATGGCTACACCTTC. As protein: CASSGRGGDYGYTF.

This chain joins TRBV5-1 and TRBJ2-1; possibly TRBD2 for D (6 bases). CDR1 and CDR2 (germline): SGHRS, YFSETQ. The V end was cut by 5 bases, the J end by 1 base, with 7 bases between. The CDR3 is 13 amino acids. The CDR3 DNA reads TGCGCCAGCAGACTAGCTTCCTACAATGAGCAGTTCTTC. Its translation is CASRLASYNEQFF. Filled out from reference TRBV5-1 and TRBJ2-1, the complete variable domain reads KAGVTQTPRYLIKTRGQQVTLSCSPISGHRSVSWYQQTPGQGLQFLFEYFSETQRNKGNFPGRFSGRQFSNSRSEMNVSTLELGDSALYLCASRLASYNEQFFGPGTRLTVL.

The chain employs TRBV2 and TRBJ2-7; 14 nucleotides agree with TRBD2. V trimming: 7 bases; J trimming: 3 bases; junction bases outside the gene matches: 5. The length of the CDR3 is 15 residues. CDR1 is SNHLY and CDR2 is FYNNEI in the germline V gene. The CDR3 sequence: CASTQGTSGSYEQYF. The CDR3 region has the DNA TGTGCCAGCACCCAGGGGACTAGCGGGAGCTACGAGCAGTACTTC. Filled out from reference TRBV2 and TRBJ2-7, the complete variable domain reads EPEVTQTPSHQVTQMGQEVILRCVPISNHLYFYWYRQILGQKVEFLVSFYNNEISEKSEIFDDQFSVERPDGSNFTLKIRSTKLEDSAMYFCASTQGTSGSYEQYFGPGTRLTVT.

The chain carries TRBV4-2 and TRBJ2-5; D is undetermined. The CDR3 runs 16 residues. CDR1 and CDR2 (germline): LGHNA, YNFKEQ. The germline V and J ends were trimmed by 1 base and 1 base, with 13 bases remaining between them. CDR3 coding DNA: TGTGCCAGCAGCCAAGTAGGTTCGGATTCCCAAGAGACCCAGTACTTC. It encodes CASSQVGSDSQETQYF.

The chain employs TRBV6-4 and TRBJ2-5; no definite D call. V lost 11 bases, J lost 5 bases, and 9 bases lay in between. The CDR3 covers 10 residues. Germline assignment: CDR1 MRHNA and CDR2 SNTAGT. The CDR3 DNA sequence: TGTGCCCCCCCTCAGGAGACCCAGTACTTC. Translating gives CAPPQETQYF.

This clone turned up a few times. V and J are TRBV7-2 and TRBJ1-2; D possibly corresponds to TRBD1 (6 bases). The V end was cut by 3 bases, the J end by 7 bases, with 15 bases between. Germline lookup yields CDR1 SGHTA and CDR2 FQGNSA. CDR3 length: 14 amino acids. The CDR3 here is CASSFRKQGGGYTF. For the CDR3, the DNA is TGTGCCAGCAGCTTCCGTAAACAGGGAGGTGGCTACACCTTC.

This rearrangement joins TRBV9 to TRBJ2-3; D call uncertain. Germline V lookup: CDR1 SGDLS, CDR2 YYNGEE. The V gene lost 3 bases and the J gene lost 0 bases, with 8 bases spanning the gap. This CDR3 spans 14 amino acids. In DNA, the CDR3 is TGTGCCAGCAGCGAGACGGCTAGCACAGATACGCAGTATTTT. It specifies CASSETASTDTQYF.

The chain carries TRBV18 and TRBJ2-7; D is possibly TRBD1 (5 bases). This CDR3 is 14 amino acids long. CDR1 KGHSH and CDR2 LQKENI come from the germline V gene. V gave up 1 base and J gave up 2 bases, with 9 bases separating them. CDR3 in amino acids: CASSPLPRAYEQYF. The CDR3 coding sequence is TGTGCCAGCTCACCACTGCCCAGGGCCTACGAGCAGTACTTC.